A single sample is the source of the 3 T cell receptor beta chains below, sequenced in a study of blood T cell repertoires in COVID-19. The repertoire was sequenced with immunoSEQ multiplex PCR; TCRdb's copy has only in-frame clones and lacks some. This sample has about 310,000 clones, with around 87% found just once. Sample: PBMCs or T cells enriched from blood (not recorded which). The receptor source for this set is a woman aged 18-29 years with acute COVID-19.

The genes are TRBV28 and TRBJ1-3; the D gene is possibly TRBD1 (6 bases). V lost 5 bases, J lost 0 bases, and 11 bases lay in between. Germline V gives CDR1 MDHEN, CDR2 SYDVKM. The CDR3 runs 15 residues. This CDR3 reads CASSRDTSSGNTIYF. The CDR3 DNA reads TGTGCCAGCAGTCGGGACACCAGCTCTGGAAACACCATATATTTT.

This chain links TRBV10-3 with TRBJ2-3, with 8 bases fitting TRBD2. Germline CDR1 reads ENHRY; CDR2 reads SYGVKD. The CDR3 contains 17 residues. Trimming at V came to 3 bases and at J to 5 bases, leaving 13 bases not matched to a gene. DNA for the CDR3: TGTGCCATCAGTGATTTAAAAAGCGGGAGATATAGAGATACGCAGTATTTT. This encodes CAISDLKSGRYRDTQYF.

The rearrangement links TRBV28 to TRBJ2-7; a possible D gene is TRBD2 (5 bases). Germline CDR1 MDHEN, CDR2 SYDVKM. The V gene lost 2 bases and the J gene lost 3 bases, with 14 bases spanning the gap. The CDR3 sequence is 15 residues long. The CDR3 sequence: CASSLRWELGYEQYF. The CDR3 bases are TGTGCCAGCAGTTTAAGGTGGGAGTTAGGCTACGAGCAGTACTTC.